Below are 28 T cell receptor beta chains sequenced from a single sample in a study of OX40 agonist ivuxolimab in advanced cancers. Generated by immunoSEQ multiplex PCR, the TCRdb table keeps only in-frame clones and is missing some. The table includes 55,000 to 70,000 clones, approximately 86% detected once. The sequenced sample was CD4+ or CD8+ T cells sorted from blood, obtained in a trial of the OX40 agonist ivuxolimab. The receptors originated from an adult with an advanced solid tumor such as melanoma, head and neck, liver or kidney cancer.

The rearrangement links TRBV2 to TRBJ2-3; 10 positions match TRBD2. J lost 0 bases, V lost 4 bases, and 4 bases had no gene match. This CDR3 has 16 residues. Per the germline V gene, CDR1 is SNHLY and CDR2 is FYNNEI. Here the CDR3 DNA reads TGTGCCAGCAGTGGGGCTAGCGGGAGTAGCACAGATACGCAGTATTTT. Translated: CASSGASGSSTDTQYF.

V and J are TRBV5-1 and TRBJ2-3, with D uncertain. The CDR3 is made up of 13 amino acids. The germline V gene encodes CDR1 SGHRS and CDR2 YFSETQ. V lost 2 bases and J 1 base, leaving 5 bases between the germline ends. The CDR3 here is CASSFPGTDTQYF. The CDR3 coding sequence is TGCGCCAGCAGCTTCCCAGGCACAGATACGCAGTATTTT.

This chain uses TRBV15 with TRBJ2-1; TRBD2 agrees at 9 bases. This CDR3 has 17 residues. The germline gives CDR1 LNHNV, CDR2 YYDKDF (reference sequence). V shed 1 base and J 4 bases; nucleotides not matched to a gene: 8. The CDR3 here is CATSRGHRSGGYNEQFF. The CDR3 DNA is TGTGCCACCAGCAGAGGACATCGTAGCGGGGGATACAATGAGCAGTTCTTC.

The V and J genes are TRBV27 and TRBJ2-1, with 13 nucleotides matching TRBD2. Trimming took 5 bases from V and 6 from J; bases not matched to a gene: 4. Germline-derived CDR1 and CDR2 are MNHEY and SMNVEV (reference sequence). The CDR3 has 15 amino acids. DNA for the CDR3: TGTGCCAGCAGTCTGGGACTAGCGGGACCCAATGAGCAGTTCTTC. Its translation is CASSLGLAGPNEQFF.

This clone is a singleton in its sample. The CDR3 DNA reads TGTGCCAGCTCACCAGGGGACCTTGGCACTGAAGCTTTCTTT. This translates into CASSPGDLGTEAFF. The chain joins TRBV10-3 to TRBJ1-1; D is perhaps TRBD1 (6 bases). Trimming pared 10 bases from V and 4 bases from J, leaving 19 bases between. The CDR3 length is 14 residues. Germline CDR1 is ENHRY and CDR2 is SYGVKD.

The genes are TRBV7-2 and TRBJ2-3, with 8 bases matching TRBD2. CDR1 is SGHTA, CDR2 FQGNSA, per germline. The V gene end was trimmed by 5 bases and the J gene end by 6 bases; junction bases not matched to a gene: 10. The CDR3 loop spans 15 amino acids. For the CDR3, the DNA is TGTGCCAGCAGCCTCCGGCGGGGGGCCGGTGATACGCAGTATTTT. Its protein is CASSLRRGAGDTQYF.

V usage is TRBV4-3 and J usage is TRBJ2-1; TRBD2 aligns across 8 bases. CDR1 and CDR2 from the germline V gene are LGHNA and YSLEER. With 2 bases clipped from V and 10 bases from J, the junction kept 13 bases outside the gene matches. The CDR3 totals 16 residues. The CDR3 DNA sequence: TGCGCCAGCAGCCAATCGGGGGGGCCCCCCGTGGGGGAGCAGTTCTTC. Amino acids: CASSQSGGPPVGEQFF.

The chain uses TRBV10-1 and TRBJ2-2; D possibly uses TRBD1 or TRBD2 (5 bases each). V was trimmed by 6 bases and J by 6 bases, leaving 14 bases between them. This CDR3 contains 14 residues. Per germline, CDR1 WNHNN and CDR2 SYGVQD (reference sequence). The CDR3 DNA sequence: TGCGCCAGCAGATGGGACCGCCAGGCCGGGGAGCTGTTTTTT. This encodes CASRWDRQAGELFF.

The rearrangement uses TRBV4-3 and TRBJ1-1, with 7 bases matching TRBD1. Germline V gene sequence: CDR1 LGHNA, CDR2 YSLEER. V shed 3 bases, J shed 0 bases, and the junction held 4 bases outside the gene matches. There are 15 residues in the CDR3. CDR3 amino acids: CASSQQGGMNTEAFF. Written as DNA, the CDR3 is TGCGCCAGCAGCCAGCAGGGGGGAATGAACACTGAAGCTTTCTTT.

V usage is TRBV7-2 and J usage is TRBJ2-7; the D is unclear. CDR3 length: 12 amino acids. The V and J ends lost 2 bases and 4 bases respectively, with 6 bases between them. From germline, CDR1 is SGHTA and CDR2 FQGNSA. The CDR3 DNA is TGTGCCAGCAGCTTATCTTCGTACGAGCAGTACTTC. It encodes CASSLSSYEQYF.

The chain uses TRBV10-3 and TRBJ1-1, with D possibly matching TRBD1 (6 bases). Germline V CDR1 and CDR2: ENHRY, SYGVKD. Trimming took 10 bases from V and 1 from J, leaving 10 bases between them. The CDR3 length is 12 residues. For the CDR3, the DNA is TGTGCCAGTACAGGGACGAACACTGAAGCTTTCTTT. This translates into CASTGTNTEAFF.

This clone was seen just once. The chain links TRBV6-1 to TRBJ1-1, with TRBD1 matching 8 bases. Germline lookup yields CDR1 MNHNS and CDR2 SASEGT. The CDR3 is made up of 12 amino acids. Germline trimming cut 4 bases from V and 8 bases from J; bases unmatched to any gene: 3. This CDR3 reads CASSGQGLEAFF. As DNA, the CDR3 is TGTGCCAGCAGTGGACAGGGGCTCGAAGCTTTCTTT.

The table lists this clone with a few counts. Here the CDR3 DNA reads TGTGCCAGCAGTTTAATAGGGTTTGGCAGCAATCAGCCCCAGCATTTT. This translates into CASSLIGFGSNQPQHF. The chain employs TRBV28 and TRBJ1-5; D remains ambiguous. The CDR3 sequence is 16 residues long. Germline assignment: CDR1 MDHEN and CDR2 SYDVKM. Trimming cost V 2 bases and J 1 base, with 12 bases left between them.

The chain combines TRBV6-5 with TRBJ2-3; 8 nucleotides agree with TRBD1. J was trimmed by 3 bases and V by 7 bases; bases with no gene match: 6. The CDR3 totals 14 residues. CDR1 is MNHEY, CDR2 SVGAGI, per germline. CDR3 coding DNA: TGTGCCAGCACCAGGGGGCAGATTACAGATACGCAGTATTTT. Amino acid sequence: CASTRGQITDTQYF.

The chain is built from TRBV2 and TRBJ1-5; the match to TRBD1 covers 10 bases. V was clipped by 6 bases and J by 2 bases; unmatched bases: 4. From germline, CDR1 is SNHLY and CDR2 FYNNEI. The CDR3 covers 15 residues. The CDR3 DNA reads as TGTGCCAGCAGGACCGGGACAGGGGGCAATCAGCCCCAGCATTTT. It yields the protein CASRTGTGGNQPQHF. Variable domain in full (rest from reference TRBV2 and TRBJ1-5): EPEVTQTPSHQVTQMGQEVILRCVPISNHLYFYWYRQILGQKVEFLVSFYNNEISEKSEIFDDQFSVERPDGSNFTLKIRSTKLEDSAMYFCASRTGTGGNQPQHFGDGTRLSIL.

J is TRBJ2-1 and V is TRBV5-1, with D perhaps matching TRBD2 (5 bases). V gave up 2 bases and J gave up 4 bases, with 13 bases separating them. The CDR3 runs to 15 residues. Germline CDR1 is SGHRS and CDR2 is YFSETQ. The DNA of the CDR3 is TGCGCCAGCAGCTTTGGGGAGTGGGTTTACAATGAGCAGTTCTTC. Residues: CASSFGEWVYNEQFF.

The chain carries TRBV6-1 and TRBJ1-2, with D perhaps matching TRBD1 (5 bases). With 0 bases removed from V and 8 bases from J, the gap between germline ends came to 10 bases. Looked up from germline, CDR1 is MNHNS and CDR2 is SASEGT. The CDR3 consists of 13 residues. This CDR3 reads CASSEATGYGYTF. The CDR3 nucleotides read TGTGCCAGCAGTGAAGCCACAGGCTACGGCTACACCTTC.

This clone was seen more than once but under ten times. This chain links TRBV28 with TRBJ2-7, with D tentatively TRBD1 (6 bases). Trimming removed 4 bases from V and 3 bases from J, with 19 bases in between. The germline CDR1 and CDR2 sequences are MDHEN and SYDVKM. CDR3 length: 16 residues. The CDR3 bases are TGTGCCAGCAGTTCTCCCACAGGGAGCAGGTTCTACGAGCAGTACTTC. This sequence encodes CASSSPTGSRFYEQYF. The variable domain in full, completed from reference TRBV28 and TRBJ2-7, reads DVKVTQSSRYLVKRTGEKVFLECVQDMDHENMFWYRQDPGLGLRLIYFSYDVKMKEKGDIPEGYSVSREKKERFSLILESASTNQTSMYLCASSSPTGSRFYEQYFGPGTRLTVT.

The genes are TRBV30 and TRBJ1-2; D ambiguous. This CDR3 comprises 11 residues. The germline CDR1 and CDR2 sequences are GTSNPN and SVGIG (reference sequence). V was shortened by 2 bases and J by 4 bases, with 5 bases between the two germline ends. This chain's CDR3 is CAWSNVYGYTF. CDR3 coding DNA: TGTGCCTGGAGTAATGTCTATGGCTACACCTTC.

The rearrangement uses TRBV5-8 and TRBJ2-7, with D possibly TRBD1 on 5 matching bases. CDR1 SGHTS and CDR2 YDEGEE come from the germline V gene. The CDR3 has 15 residues. Trimming pared 0 bases from V and 5 bases from J, leaving 15 bases between. CDR3 sequence (DNA): TGTGCCAGCAGCTTGGGGCAGGGAATCCTGGACGAGCAGTACTTC. The encoded protein is CASSLGQGILDEQYF.

The J gene is TRBJ2-1, the V gene TRBV19; 7 bases agree with TRBD2. The J segment lost 4 bases and the V segment lost 3 bases, leaving 9 bases of the junction unmatched. Germline loops: CDR1 LNHDA, CDR2 SQIVND (reference sequence). CDR3 size: 16 residues. This chain's CDR3 is CASSIASGNRYNEQFF. The CDR3 coding sequence is TGTGCCAGTAGTATTGCAAGCGGGAACCGGTACAATGAGCAGTTCTTC.

The chain has TRBV19 and TRBJ1-5; D is uncertain. The CDR3 extends over 14 amino acids. V was clipped by 10 bases and J by 0 bases, with 13 bases between them. CDR1 and CDR2 from the germline V gene are LNHDA and SQIVND (reference sequence). CDR3 DNA sequence: TGTGCCACGAGCGGTCTGTATAGCAATCAGCCCCAGCATTTT. Encoded protein: CATSGLYSNQPQHF.

This sequence joins TRBV2 and TRBJ1-3, with 9 positions matching TRBD1. This CDR3 region has 15 residues. The germline V gene encodes CDR1 SNHLY and CDR2 FYNNEI. Trimming cost V 6 bases and J 4 bases; bases outside gene matches: 7. Here the CDR3 DNA reads TGTGCCAGCAGAAAACAGGGGGCGTGGGGAAACACCATATATTTT. It is translated as CASRKQGAWGNTIYF.

The chain has TRBV5-5 and TRBJ1-6; tentative D call: TRBD1 (6 bases). Germline lookup yields CDR1 SGHKS and CDR2 YYEKEE (reference sequence). CDR3 size: 17 residues. With 4 bases removed from V and 0 bases from J, the gap between germline ends came to 14 bases. CDR3 in DNA: TGTGCCAGCAGCCGAGGACAGCCCAACTCCTATAATTCACCCCTCCACTTT. This codes for CASSRGQPNSYNSPLHF.

J is TRBJ1-5 and V is TRBV9; 8 bases match TRBD1. V was clipped by 4 bases and J by 2 bases; unmatched bases: 2. Germline assignment: CDR1 SGDLS and CDR2 YYNGEE. This CDR3 is 14 amino acids long. CDR3 in amino acids: CASSKQGGNQPQHF. CDR3 nucleotides: TGTGCCAGCAGCAAACAGGGGGGCAATCAGCCCCAGCATTTT.

This sequence joins TRBV28 and TRBJ2-2, with 11 bases that match TRBD1. Germline CDR1 is MDHEN and CDR2 is SYDVKM. The CDR3 runs 16 residues. The V and J ends lost 4 bases and 5 bases, in that order; junction bases with no gene match: 6. The CDR3, as DNA: TGTGCCAGCAGTTCCGGACAGGGGGCATGGACCGGGGAGCTGTTTTTT. The encoded protein is CASSSGQGAWTGELFF.

V usage is TRBV15 and J usage is TRBJ1-5; D gene uncertain. Germline CDR1 LNHNV, CDR2 YYDKDF (reference sequence). V was trimmed by 1 base and J by 0 bases, leaving 13 bases between them. The CDR3 is made up of 17 amino acids. The CDR3 region has the DNA TGTGCCACCAGCAGAGGAGAAACGGCCCATAGCAATCAGCCCCAGCATTTT. It specifies CATSRGETAHSNQPQHF.

The gene calls are TRBV29-1 and TRBJ1-2, with a tentative D call TRBD1 (5 bases). The CDR3 spans 13 residues. In germline, CDR1 is SQVTM, CDR2 ANQGSEA. In DNA, the CDR3 is TGCTTAACTGGGGGGGTCTTAGACTATGGCTACACCTTC. The encoded protein is CLTGGVLDYGYTF.